Listed below are T cell receptor beta chains from one sample, sequenced in a study of T-cell reconstitution after alpha-beta-depleted transplantation in children. Via MiXCR, TCRdb re-called the PCR reads, giving one row per CDR3 protein. The sample shows about a million distinct CDR3 sequences, about 30% of them seen only once. This material consisted of PBMCs, mostly from graft donor cells, taken 360 days after TCRalphabeta/CD19-depleted stem cell transplant. These TCRs come from a boy under two years old who had a stem cell transplant for SCID, so the T cells may come from the graft donor. Both conserved end residues are part of each CDR3. D genes are given only for firm matches. Part of the rows lack a size; the others show once, few, many or a class for expanded clones.

DNA: TGCGCCAGCCAGGAGACAGGAGCCTACGAGCAGTACTTC
CDR3: CASQETGAYEQYF
J: TRBJ2-7
size: few
V: TRBV5-1
D: .

DNA: TGTGCCACCTCCAGACAGGCTAACTACGAGCAGTACTTC
CDR3: CATSRQANYEQYF
J: TRBJ2-7
size: few
V: TRBV6-1
D: .

DNA: TGCGCCAGCAGCGAATGGCAGGGCTACGAGCAGTACTTC
CDR3: CASSEWQGYEQYF
J: TRBJ2-7
size: .
V: TRBV5-1
D: .

DNA: TGCAGCGTTGCCTGGATAACAGGGGCGGCCGGACCTGAAGCTTTCTTT
CDR3: CSVAWITGAAGPEAFF
J: TRBJ1-1
size: .
V: TRBV29-1
D: TRBD1

DNA: TGCGCCAGCAGCTTGCGGGACAGGGCCTATGGCTACACCTTC
CDR3: CASSLRDRAYGYTF
J: TRBJ1-2
size: few
V: TRBV5-1
D: TRBD1

DNA: TGCGCCAGCAGCTTGGGAGCGGGGGCTTACAATGAGCAGTTCTTC
CDR3: CASSLGAGAYNEQFF
J: TRBJ2-1
size: many
V: TRBV5-1
D: TRBD2

DNA: TGCAGTGTTGAAATTCCCTACGAGCAGTACTTC
CDR3: CSVEIPYEQYF
J: TRBJ2-7
size: .
V: TRBV20-1
D: .

DNA: TGCGCCAGCAGCTTGGAAGGGGCAGGGAGAGGTCAGCCCCAGCATTTT
CDR3: CASSLEGAGRGQPQHF
J: TRBJ1-5
size: once
V: TRBV5-1
D: .

DNA: TGTGCCAGTAGCGGCAGGGTGGGACCGAACACCGGGGAGCTGTTTTTT
CDR3: CASSGRVGPNTGELFF
J: TRBJ2-2
size: .
V: TRBV19
D: .

DNA: TGTGCCAGCTCACCATCCCTCAGGCCAAGCTCCTACGAGCAGTACTTC
CDR3: CASSPSLRPSSYEQYF
J: TRBJ2-7
size: .
V: TRBV18
D: .

DNA: TGTGCCAGCAGTTATTGGACTAGCACAGATACGCAGTATTTT
CDR3: CASSYWTSTDTQYF
J: TRBJ2-3
size: .
V: TRBV12-3/TRBV12-4
D: .

DNA: TGCAGCGTTGAGAGGGTAGGTCTTTCGGAGCAGTTCTTC
CDR3: CSVERVGLSEQFF
J: TRBJ2-1
size: .
V: TRBV29-1
D: .

DNA: TGTGCCAGCAGCTTAGCGATTCGGGGCCTCCAAGAGACCCAGTACTTC
CDR3: CASSLAIRGLQETQYF
J: TRBJ2-5
size: .
V: TRBV7-9
D: .

DNA: TGTGCCAGCAGCCGAAAGCGGGGGGGGACCTACAATGAGCAGTTCTTC
CDR3: CASSRKRGGTYNEQFF
J: TRBJ2-1
size: .
V: TRBV7-6
D: TRBD2

DNA: .
CDR3: CASSPFFGLAPYNEQFF
J: TRBJ2-1
size: few
V: TRBV4-1
D: .

DNA: TGTGCCAGCAGCGCCACAGGAGTCTCTGGAAACACCATATATTTT
CDR3: CASSATGVSGNTIYF
J: TRBJ1-3
size: .
V: TRBV9
D: .

DNA: TGCGCCAGCAGCTCAGAAGGGGCCAGGATAGCCAAAAACATTCAGTACTTC
CDR3: CASSSEGARIAKNIQYF
J: TRBJ2-4
size: .
V: TRBV5-1
D: .

DNA: TGTGCCAGCAGCCAAAGAGGGGGCTCCTACGAGCAGTACTTC
CDR3: CASSQRGGSYEQYF
J: TRBJ2-7
size: .
V: TRBV3-1
D: .

DNA: TGTGCCAGCTCACCCTTGGACAGGGGAACTGAAGCTTTCTTT
CDR3: CASSPLDRGTEAFF
J: TRBJ1-1
size: .
V: TRBV18
D: TRBD1

DNA: TGCAGTGCTATAAGGGACAGGAGAGATCAGCCCCAGCATTTT
CDR3: CSAIRDRRDQPQHF
J: TRBJ1-5
size: few
V: TRBV20-1
D: TRBD1

DNA: TGTGCCAGCAGCTTCCGGGGATCGGATGAAAAACTGTTTTTT
CDR3: CASSFRGSDEKLFF
J: TRBJ1-4
size: few
V: TRBV5-4
D: .

DNA: TGTGCCAGCAGTTCCCAACAGGGGCGCGAAGGTGGTCGCACCGGGGAGCTGTTTTTT
CDR3: CASSSQQGREGGRTGELFF
J: TRBJ2-2
size: few
V: TRBV12-3/TRBV12-4
D: TRBD1

DNA: TGTGCCAGCAGTCCCCCTGACTTT
CDR3: CASSPPDF
J: TRBJ1-1
size: few
V: TRBV12-3/TRBV12-4
D: .

DNA: TGTGCCAGCAGTTTAACCGCGGCCTCCTATAATTCACCCCTCCACTTT
CDR3: CASSLTAASYNSPLHF
J: TRBJ1-6
size: few
V: TRBV27
D: .

DNA: TGCGCCAGCAGCTTGGTCGTAGGGGAAGAGAGCCAGTACTTC
CDR3: CASSLVVGEESQYF
J: TRBJ2-5
size: .
V: TRBV5-1
D: .

DNA: TGTGCCAGTACCCCGACTAGCGGAGTCTACAATGAGCAGTTCTTC
CDR3: CASTPTSGVYNEQFF
J: TRBJ2-1
size: few
V: TRBV19
D: TRBD2

DNA: TGTGCCAGCAGTTTAACAGCGGGCTACGAGCAGTACTTC
CDR3: CASSLTAGYEQYF
J: TRBJ2-7
size: few
V: TRBV27
D: .

DNA: TGCGCCAGCAGCCAAGATTCGTCTCCATTATCCCCGGGGTGGAATGAGCAGTTCTTC
CDR3: CASSQDSSPLSPGWNEQFF
J: TRBJ2-1
size: .
V: TRBV4-3
D: .

DNA: TGCAGCGTTGTTTTGTTCTCAATCGTGGGGAAAGAGACCCAGTACTTC
CDR3: CSVVLFSIVGKETQYF
J: TRBJ2-5
size: few
V: TRBV29-1
D: .